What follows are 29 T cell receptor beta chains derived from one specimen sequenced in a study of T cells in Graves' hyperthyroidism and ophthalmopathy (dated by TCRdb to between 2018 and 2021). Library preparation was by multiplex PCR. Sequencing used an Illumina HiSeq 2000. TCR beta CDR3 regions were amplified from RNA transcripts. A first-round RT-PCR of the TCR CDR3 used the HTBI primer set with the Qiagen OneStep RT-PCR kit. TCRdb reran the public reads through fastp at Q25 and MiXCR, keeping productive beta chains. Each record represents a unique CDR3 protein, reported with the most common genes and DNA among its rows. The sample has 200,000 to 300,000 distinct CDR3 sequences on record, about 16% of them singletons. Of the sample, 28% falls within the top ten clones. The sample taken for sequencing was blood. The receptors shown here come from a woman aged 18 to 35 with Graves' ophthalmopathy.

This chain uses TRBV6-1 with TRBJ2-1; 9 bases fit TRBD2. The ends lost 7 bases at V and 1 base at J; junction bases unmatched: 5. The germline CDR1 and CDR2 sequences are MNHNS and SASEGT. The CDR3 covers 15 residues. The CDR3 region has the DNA TGTGCCAGCAAAAATAGCGGGAGTTCCTACAATGAGCAGTTCTTC. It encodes CASKNSGSSYNEQFF.

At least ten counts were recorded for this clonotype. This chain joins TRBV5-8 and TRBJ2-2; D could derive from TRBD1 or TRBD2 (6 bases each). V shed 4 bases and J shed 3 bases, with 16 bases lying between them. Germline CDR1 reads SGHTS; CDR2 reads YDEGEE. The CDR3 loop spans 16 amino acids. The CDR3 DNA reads TGTGCCAGCAGCGGAGGGGGGCGTGGGTACACCGGGGAGCTGTTTTTT. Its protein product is CASSGGGRGYTGELFF.

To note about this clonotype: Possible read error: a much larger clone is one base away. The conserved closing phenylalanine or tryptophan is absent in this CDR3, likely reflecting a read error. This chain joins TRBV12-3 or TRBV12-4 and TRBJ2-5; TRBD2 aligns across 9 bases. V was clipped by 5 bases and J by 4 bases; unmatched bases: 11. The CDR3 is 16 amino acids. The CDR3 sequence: CASSVEAGGPGETQYL. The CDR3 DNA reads TGTGCCAGCAGTGTGGAGGCGGGAGGGCCCGGAGAGACCCAGTACCTC.

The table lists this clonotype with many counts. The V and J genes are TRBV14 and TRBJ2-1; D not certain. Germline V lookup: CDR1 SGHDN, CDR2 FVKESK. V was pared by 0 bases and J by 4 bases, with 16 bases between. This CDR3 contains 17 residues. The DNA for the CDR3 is TGTGCCAGCAGCCAAGAAGGAACGAAGGCAGCATACAATGAGCAGTTCTTC. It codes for CASSQEGTKAAYNEQFF.

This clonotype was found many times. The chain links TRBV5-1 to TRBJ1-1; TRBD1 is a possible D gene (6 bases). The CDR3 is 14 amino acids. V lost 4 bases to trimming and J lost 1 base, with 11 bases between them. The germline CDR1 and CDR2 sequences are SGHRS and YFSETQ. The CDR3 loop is CASSPTTGNTEAFF. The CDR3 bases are TGCGCCAGCAGCCCCACGACAGGGAACACTGAAGCTTTCTTT.

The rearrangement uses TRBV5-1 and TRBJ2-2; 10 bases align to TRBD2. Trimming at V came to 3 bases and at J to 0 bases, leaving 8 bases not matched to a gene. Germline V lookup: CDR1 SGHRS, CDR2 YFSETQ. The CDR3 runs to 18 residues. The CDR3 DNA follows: TGCGCCAGCAGCTGGCCCATAGCGGGAGGCACGAACACCGGGGAGCTGTTTTTT. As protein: CASSWPIAGGTNTGELFF.

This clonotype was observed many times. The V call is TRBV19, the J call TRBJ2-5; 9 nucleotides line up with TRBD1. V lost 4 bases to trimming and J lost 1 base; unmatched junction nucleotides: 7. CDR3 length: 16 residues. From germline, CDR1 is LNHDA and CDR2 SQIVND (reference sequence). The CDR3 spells CASSTRDREGQETQYF. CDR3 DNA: TGTGCCAGTAGTACCCGGGACAGGGAAGGCCAAGAGACCCAGTACTTC.

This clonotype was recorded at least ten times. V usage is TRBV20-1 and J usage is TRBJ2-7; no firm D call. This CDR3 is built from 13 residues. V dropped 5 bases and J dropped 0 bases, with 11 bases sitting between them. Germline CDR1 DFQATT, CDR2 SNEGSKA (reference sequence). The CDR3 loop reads CSARGPGSYEQYF. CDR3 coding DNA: TGCAGTGCTCGAGGACCCGGCTCCTACGAGCAGTACTTC.

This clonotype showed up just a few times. The CDR3, as DNA: TGCGCCAGCAGCCAAGATCCCTATCGGGGCGGGGGGGAGGTTGAGCAGTTCTTC. This codes for CASSQDPYRGGGEVEQFF. The rearrangement links TRBV4-1 to TRBJ2-1, with 9 bases that match TRBD2. CDR1 and CDR2 from the germline V gene are MGHRA and YSYEKL. V lost 0 bases to trimming and J lost 9 bases; unmatched junction nucleotides: 15. The CDR3 loop spans 18 amino acids.

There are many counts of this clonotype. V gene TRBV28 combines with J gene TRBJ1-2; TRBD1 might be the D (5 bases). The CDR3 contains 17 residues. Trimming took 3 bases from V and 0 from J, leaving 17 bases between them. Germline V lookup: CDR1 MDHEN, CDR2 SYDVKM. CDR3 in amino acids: CASSLPTKGPSNYGYTF. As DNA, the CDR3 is TGTGCCAGCAGTTTGCCAACCAAGGGGCCATCTAACTATGGCTACACCTTC.

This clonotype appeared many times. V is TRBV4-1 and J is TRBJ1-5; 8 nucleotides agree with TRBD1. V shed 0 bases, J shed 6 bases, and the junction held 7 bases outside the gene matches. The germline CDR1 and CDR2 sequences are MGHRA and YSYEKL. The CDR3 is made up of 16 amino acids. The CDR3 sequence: CASSQEISGGGQPQHF. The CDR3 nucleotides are TGCGCCAGCAGCCAAGAAATATCAGGGGGCGGTCAGCCCCAGCATTTT.

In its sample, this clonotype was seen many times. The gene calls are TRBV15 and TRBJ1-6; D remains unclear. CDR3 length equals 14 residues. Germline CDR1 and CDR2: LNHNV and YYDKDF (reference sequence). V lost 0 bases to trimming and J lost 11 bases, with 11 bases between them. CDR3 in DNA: TGTGCCACCAGCAGAGATCAGACCGCTCCACCCCTCCACTTT. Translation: CATSRDQTAPPLHF.

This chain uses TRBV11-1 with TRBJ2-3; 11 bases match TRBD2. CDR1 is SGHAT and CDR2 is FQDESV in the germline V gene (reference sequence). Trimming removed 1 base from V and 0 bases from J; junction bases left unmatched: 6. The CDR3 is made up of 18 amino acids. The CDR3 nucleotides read TGTGCCAGCAGCTTAGTTTCGACTAGCGGGATAAGCACAGATACGCAGTATTTT. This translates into CASSLVSTSGISTDTQYF.

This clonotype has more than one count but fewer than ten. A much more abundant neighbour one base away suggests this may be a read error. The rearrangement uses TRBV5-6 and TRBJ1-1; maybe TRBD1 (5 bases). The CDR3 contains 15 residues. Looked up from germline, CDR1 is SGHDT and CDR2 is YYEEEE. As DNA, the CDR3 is TGTGCCAGCAGCTTGGATGGGGGGTCGAACACTAAAGCTTTCTTT. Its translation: CASSLDGGSNTKAFF. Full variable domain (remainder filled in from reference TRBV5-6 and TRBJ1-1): DAGVTQSPTHLIKTRGQQVTLRCSPKSGHDTVSWYQQALGQGPQFIFQYYEEEERQRGNFPDRFSGHQFPNYSSELNVNALLLGDSALYLCASSLDGGSNTKAFFGQGTRLTVV.

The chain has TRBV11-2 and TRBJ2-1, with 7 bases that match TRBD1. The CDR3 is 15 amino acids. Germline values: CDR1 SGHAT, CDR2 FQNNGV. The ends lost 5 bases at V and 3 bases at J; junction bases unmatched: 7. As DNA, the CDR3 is TGTGCCAGCAGCCCCCCTCGGGACAGCTACAATGAGCAGTTCTTC. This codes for CASSPPRDSYNEQFF.

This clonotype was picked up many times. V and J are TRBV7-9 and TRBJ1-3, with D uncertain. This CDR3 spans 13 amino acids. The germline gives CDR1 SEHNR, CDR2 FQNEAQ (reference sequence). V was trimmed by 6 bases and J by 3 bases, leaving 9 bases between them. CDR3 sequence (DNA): TGTGCCAGCAGGGTGGGCGATGGAAACACCATATATTTT. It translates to CASRVGDGNTIYF.

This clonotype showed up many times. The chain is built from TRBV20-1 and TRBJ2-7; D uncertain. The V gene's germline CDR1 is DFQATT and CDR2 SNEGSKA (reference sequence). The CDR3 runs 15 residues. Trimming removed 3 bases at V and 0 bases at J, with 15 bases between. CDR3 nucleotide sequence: TGCAGTGCTAGGGCCCCTGCGGTGAGCTCCTACGAGCAGTACTTC. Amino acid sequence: CSARAPAVSSYEQYF.

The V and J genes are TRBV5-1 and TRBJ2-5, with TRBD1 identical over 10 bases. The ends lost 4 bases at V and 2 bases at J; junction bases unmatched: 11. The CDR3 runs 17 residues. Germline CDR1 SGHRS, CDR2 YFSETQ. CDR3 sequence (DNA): TGCGCCAGCAGCCCGGGACAGGGGAACTTAAAACAAGAGACCCAGTACTTC. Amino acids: CASSPGQGNLKQETQYF.

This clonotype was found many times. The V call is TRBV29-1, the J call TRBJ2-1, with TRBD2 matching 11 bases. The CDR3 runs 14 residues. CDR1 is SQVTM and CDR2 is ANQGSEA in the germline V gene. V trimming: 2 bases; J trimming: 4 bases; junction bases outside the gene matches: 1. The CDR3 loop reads CSVETSGSYNEQFF. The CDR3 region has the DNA TGCAGCGTTGAAACTAGCGGGAGTTACAATGAGCAGTTCTTC.

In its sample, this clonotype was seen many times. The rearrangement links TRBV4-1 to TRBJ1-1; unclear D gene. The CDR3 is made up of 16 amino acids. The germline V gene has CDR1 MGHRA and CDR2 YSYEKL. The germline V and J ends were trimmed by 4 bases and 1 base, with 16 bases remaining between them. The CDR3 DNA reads TGCGCCAGCAGCCCCCGGAATGCGGCCAGGAACACTGAAGCTTTCTTT. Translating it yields CASSPRNAARNTEAFF.

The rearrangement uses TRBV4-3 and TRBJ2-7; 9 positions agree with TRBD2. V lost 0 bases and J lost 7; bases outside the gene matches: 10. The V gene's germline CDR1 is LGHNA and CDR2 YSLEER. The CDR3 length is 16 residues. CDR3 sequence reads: CASSQDWGLAGYEQYF. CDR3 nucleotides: TGCGCCAGCAGCCAAGATTGGGGCCTAGCGGGATATGAGCAGTACTTC.

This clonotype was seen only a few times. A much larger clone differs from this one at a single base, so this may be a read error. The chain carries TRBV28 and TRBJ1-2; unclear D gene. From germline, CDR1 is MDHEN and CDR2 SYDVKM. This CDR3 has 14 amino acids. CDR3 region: CASSLAGRDYGCTF. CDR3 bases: TGTGCCAGCAGTTTAGCGGGGAGAGACTATGGCTGCACCTTC.

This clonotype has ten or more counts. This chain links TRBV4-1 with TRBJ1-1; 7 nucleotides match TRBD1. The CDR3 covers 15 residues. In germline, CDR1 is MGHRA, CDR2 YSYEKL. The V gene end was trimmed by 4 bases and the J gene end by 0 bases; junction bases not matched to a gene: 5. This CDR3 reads CASSLHRGLNTEAFF. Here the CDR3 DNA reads TGCGCCAGCAGCCTTCACAGGGGACTGAACACTGAAGCTTTCTTT.

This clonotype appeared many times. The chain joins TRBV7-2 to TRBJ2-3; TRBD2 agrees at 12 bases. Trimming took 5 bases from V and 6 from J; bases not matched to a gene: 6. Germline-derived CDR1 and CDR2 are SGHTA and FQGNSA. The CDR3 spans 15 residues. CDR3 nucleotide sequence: TGTGCCAGCAGCACTAGGACTAGCGGGATTGATACGCAGTATTTT. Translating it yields CASSTRTSGIDTQYF.

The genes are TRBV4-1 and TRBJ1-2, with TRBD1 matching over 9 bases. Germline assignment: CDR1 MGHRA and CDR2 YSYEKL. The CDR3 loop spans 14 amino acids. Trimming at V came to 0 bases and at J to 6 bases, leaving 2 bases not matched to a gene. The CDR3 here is CASSQENRGHGYTF. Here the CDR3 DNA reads TGCGCCAGCAGCCAAGAAAACAGGGGGCATGGCTACACCTTC.

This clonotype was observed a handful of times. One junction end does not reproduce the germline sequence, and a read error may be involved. In DNA, the CDR3 is TGTGCCAGCGGCTTGGCCCTAGATGACAGGAACAACTATGGCTACACCTTC. This codes for CASGLALDDRNNYGYTF. The V call is TRBV5-1, the J call TRBJ1-2; a weak D match, TRBD1 (6 bases). The CDR3 runs to 17 residues. Per germline, CDR1 SGHRS and CDR2 YFSETQ.

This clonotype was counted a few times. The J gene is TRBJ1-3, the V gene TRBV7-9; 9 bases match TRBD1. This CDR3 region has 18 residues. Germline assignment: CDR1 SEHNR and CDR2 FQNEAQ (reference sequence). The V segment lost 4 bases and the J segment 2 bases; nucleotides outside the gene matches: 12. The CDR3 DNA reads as TGTGCCAGCAGCTCGACCAAACGGACAGGGGAAGCTGGAAACACCATATATTTT. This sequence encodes CASSSTKRTGEAGNTIYF.

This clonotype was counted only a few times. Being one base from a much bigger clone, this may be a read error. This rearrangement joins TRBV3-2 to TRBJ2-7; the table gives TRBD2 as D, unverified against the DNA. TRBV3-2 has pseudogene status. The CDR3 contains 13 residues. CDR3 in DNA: TGTGCCAGCAACCAAGGGAGCGGGAACGAGCAGTACTTC. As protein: CASNQGSGNEQYF.

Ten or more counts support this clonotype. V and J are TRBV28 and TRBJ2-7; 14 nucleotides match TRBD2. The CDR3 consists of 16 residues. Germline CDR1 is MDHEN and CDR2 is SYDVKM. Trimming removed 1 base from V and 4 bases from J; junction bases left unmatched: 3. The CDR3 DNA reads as TGTGCCAGCAGTTTATCCGGACTAGCGGGAGGATACGAGCAGTACTTC. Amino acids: CASSLSGLAGGYEQYF.